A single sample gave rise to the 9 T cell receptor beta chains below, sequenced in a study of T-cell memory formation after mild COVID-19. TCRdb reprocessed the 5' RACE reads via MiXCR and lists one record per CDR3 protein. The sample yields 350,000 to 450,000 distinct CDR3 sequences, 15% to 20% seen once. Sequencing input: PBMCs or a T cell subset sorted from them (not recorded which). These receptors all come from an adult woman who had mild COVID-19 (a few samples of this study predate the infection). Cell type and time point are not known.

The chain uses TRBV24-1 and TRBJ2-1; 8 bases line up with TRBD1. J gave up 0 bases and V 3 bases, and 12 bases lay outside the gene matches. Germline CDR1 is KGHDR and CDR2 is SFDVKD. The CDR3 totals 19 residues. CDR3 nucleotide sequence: TGTGCCACCAGTGATCCCCCCTCGGGCAGGGGGCCCTCCTACAATGAGCAGTTCTTC. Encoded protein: CATSDPPSGRGPSYNEQFF.

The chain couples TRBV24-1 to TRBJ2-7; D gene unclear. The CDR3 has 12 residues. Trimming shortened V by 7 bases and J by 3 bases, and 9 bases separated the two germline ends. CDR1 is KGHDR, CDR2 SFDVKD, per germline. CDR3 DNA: TGTGCCACCAGGGCGTTCCGCTACGAGCAGTACTTC. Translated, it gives CATRAFRYEQYF.

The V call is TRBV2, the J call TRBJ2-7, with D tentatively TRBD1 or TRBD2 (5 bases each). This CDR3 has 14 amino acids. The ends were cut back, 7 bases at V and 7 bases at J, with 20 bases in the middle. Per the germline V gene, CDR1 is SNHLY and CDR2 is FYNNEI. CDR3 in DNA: TGTGCCAGCAACCGAGGGGTTCTTTCGGGAGAGCAGTACTTC. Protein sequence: CASNRGVLSGEQYF.

CDR3 region: CSASPGQYNEKLFF. CDR3 DNA sequence: TGCAGTGCTTCACCGGGACAGTATAATGAAAAACTGTTTTTT. This rearrangement joins TRBV20-1 to TRBJ1-4; 7 bases are shared with TRBD1. The CDR3 spans 14 residues. V was clipped by 5 bases and J by 4 bases; unmatched bases: 7. Looked up from germline, CDR1 is DFQATT and CDR2 is SNEGSKA (reference sequence).

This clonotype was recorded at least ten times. This CDR3 is CASSSQGSNQPQHF. The CDR3 DNA reads as TGTGCCAGCAGTTCACAGGGATCAAATCAGCCCCAGCATTTT. The rearrangement links TRBV7-9 to TRBJ1-5; the D gene is possibly TRBD1 (6 bases). The V end was cut by 6 bases, the J end by 4 bases, with 13 bases between. Germline V gives CDR1 SEHNR, CDR2 FQNEAQ (reference sequence). This CDR3 spans 14 amino acids.

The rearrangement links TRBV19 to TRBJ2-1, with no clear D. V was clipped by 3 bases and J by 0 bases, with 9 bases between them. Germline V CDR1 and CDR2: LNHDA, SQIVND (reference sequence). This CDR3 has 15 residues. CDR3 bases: TGTGCCAGTAGTATCCCAACGAGCTCCTACAATGAGCAGTTCTTC. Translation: CASSIPTSSYNEQFF. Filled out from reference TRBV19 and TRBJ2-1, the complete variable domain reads DGGITQSPKYLFRKEGQNVTLSCEQNLNHDAMYWYRQDPGQGLRLIYYSQIVNDFQKGDIAEGYSVSREKKESFPLTVTSAQKNPTAFYLCASSIPTSSYNEQFFGPGTRLTVL.

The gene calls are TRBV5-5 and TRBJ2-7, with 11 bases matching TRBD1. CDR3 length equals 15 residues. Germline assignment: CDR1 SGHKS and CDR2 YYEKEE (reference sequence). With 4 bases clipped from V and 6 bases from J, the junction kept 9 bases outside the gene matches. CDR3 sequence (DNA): TGTGCCAGCAGCCCCGCCACCGGGACAGGGGGCGAGCAGTACTTC. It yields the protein CASSPATGTGGEQYF.

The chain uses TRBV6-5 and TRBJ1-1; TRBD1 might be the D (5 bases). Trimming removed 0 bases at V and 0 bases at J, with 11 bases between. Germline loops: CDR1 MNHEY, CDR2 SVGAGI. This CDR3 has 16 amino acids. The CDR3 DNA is TGTGCCAGCAGTTACTCGAGGGGTCCTATGAACACTGAAGCTTTCTTT. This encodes CASSYSRGPMNTEAFF.

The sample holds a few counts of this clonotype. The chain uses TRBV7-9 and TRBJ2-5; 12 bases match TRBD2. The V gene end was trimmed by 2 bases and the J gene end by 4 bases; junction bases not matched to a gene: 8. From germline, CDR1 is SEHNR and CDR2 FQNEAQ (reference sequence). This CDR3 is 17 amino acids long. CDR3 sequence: CASSLPTSGGPRETQYF. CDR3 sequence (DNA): TGTGCCAGCAGCTTACCGACTAGCGGGGGCCCGAGAGAGACCCAGTACTTC.